This T cell receptor (beta chain) was profiled in a study of OX40 agonist ivuxolimab in advanced cancers. Study-level findings and limits: Mean expanded clone counts were higher in CD8+ than CD4+ T cells. Both CD4+ and CD8+ T cell populations in blood had undergone clonal expansion by week 6 at 0.1 to 3.0 mg/kg.

Details on this clone: What it binds is unknown.

The V end lost 6 bases, the J end lost 5 bases, and 19 bases lay between the germline ends. This CDR3 is built from 15 residues. Per germline, CDR1 LNHDA and CDR2 SQIVND (reference sequence). The data were produced by immunoSEQ multiplex PCR, yet TCRdb's version contains in-frame clones alone and is incomplete. The sample carries more than 95,000 clones, around 94% recorded once. This specimen consisted of CD4+ or CD8+ T cells sorted from blood, obtained in a trial of the OX40 agonist ivuxolimab. The receptor comes from an adult with an advanced solid tumor such as melanoma, head and neck, liver or kidney cancer. This chain connects TRBV19 to TRBJ1-1, with D hard to call. The CDR3 loop reads CASSPGDRIGTEAFF. In DNA, the CDR3 is TGTGCCAGTAGCCCGGGCGATCGAATTGGGACTGAAGCTTTCTTT.